Presented here are 17 T cell receptor beta chains from one specimen sequenced in a study of OX40 agonist ivuxolimab in advanced cancers. Libraries were prepared by immunoSEQ multiplex PCR; TCRdb keeps only in-frame clonotypes and omits some of them. The sample yields roughly 90,000 clones, around 85% seen once. Sequenced here: CD4+ or CD8+ T cells sorted from blood, sampled in a trial of the OX40 agonist ivuxolimab. All receptors derive from an adult with an advanced solid tumor such as melanoma, head and neck, liver or kidney cancer.

V is TRBV19 and J is TRBJ1-5; D remains unclear. This CDR3 has 15 amino acids. Trimming cost V 2 bases and J 7 bases, with 15 bases left between them. CDR1 and CDR2 from the germline V gene are LNHDA and SQIVND (reference sequence). The CDR3 here is CASSIRVVGIQPQHF. DNA for the CDR3: TGTGCCAGTAGTATAAGGGTCGTGGGTATACAGCCCCAGCATTTT.

This clone was seen just once. This chain connects TRBV15 to TRBJ2-2; 7 nucleotides match TRBD2. Trimming at V came to 3 bases and at J to 2 bases, leaving 6 bases not matched to a gene. CDR1 LNHNV and CDR2 YYDKDF come from the germline V gene (reference sequence). The CDR3 has 16 residues. The chain's CDR3 is CATSSLGDYNTGELFF. In nucleotides, the CDR3 is TGTGCCACCAGCAGCCTAGGGGACTATAACACCGGGGAGCTGTTTTTT.

This clone was seen a few times. The V call is TRBV9, the J call TRBJ1-4, with 8 positions matching TRBD1. Germline lookup yields CDR1 SGDLS and CDR2 YYNGEE. The CDR3 spans 15 residues. V lost 4 bases to trimming and J lost 4 bases; unmatched junction nucleotides: 6. Written as DNA, the CDR3 is TGTGCCAGCAGCCACTCGGGACAGGTTAATGAAAAACTGTTTTTT. Protein product: CASSHSGQVNEKLFF.

The chain uses TRBV27 and TRBJ2-5, with 10 nucleotides matching TRBD1. V was pared by 6 bases and J by 7 bases, with 5 bases of the junction left unmatched. The germline V gene encodes CDR1 MNHEY and CDR2 SMNVEV (reference sequence). The CDR3 is made up of 13 amino acids. Here the CDR3 DNA reads TGTGCCAGCAGCGGACAGGGGGGCTGGACCCAGTACTTC. This translates into CASSGQGGWTQYF.

The CDR3: CASSNTYRETWGYTF. The CDR3 coding sequence is TGTGCCAGCAGCAATACCTACAGGGAGACATGGGGCTACACCTTC. V is TRBV28 and J is TRBJ1-2; tentative D call: TRBD1 (6 bases). Trimming removed 6 bases at V and 8 bases at J, with 22 bases between. This CDR3 spans 15 amino acids. The germline V gene encodes CDR1 MDHEN and CDR2 SYDVKM.

The V call is TRBV5-1, the J call TRBJ1-1, with a possible D match to TRBD1 (5 bases). V was pared by 0 bases and J by 1 base, with 10 bases between. CDR1 SGHRS and CDR2 YFSETQ come from the germline V gene. This CDR3 spans 15 amino acids. CDR3 in amino acids: CASSLAGGTNTEAFF. The CDR3 region has the DNA TGCGCCAGCAGCTTGGCCGGGGGGACGAACACTGAAGCTTTCTTT.

J is TRBJ2-2 and V is TRBV5-1; 10 positions match TRBD2. Per the germline V gene, CDR1 is SGHRS and CDR2 is YFSETQ. V trimming: 7 bases; J trimming: 6 bases; junction bases outside the gene matches: 12. This CDR3 has 16 amino acids. This CDR3 is CASGDLLAGTPGELFF. In DNA form, the CDR3 reads TGCGCCAGCGGGGACTTACTAGCGGGGACGCCCGGGGAGCTGTTTTTT.

In its sample, this clone was seen once. The chain carries TRBV4-2 and TRBJ2-1; 9 bases match TRBD2. With 4 bases clipped from V and 4 bases from J, the junction kept 5 bases outside the gene matches. Germline V gene lookup returns CDR1 LGHNA and CDR2 YNFKEQ. The CDR3 is made up of 15 amino acids. The CDR3 here is CASSRRLAEYNEQFF. In nucleotides, the CDR3 is TGTGCCAGCAGCCGCAGACTAGCGGAGTACAATGAGCAGTTCTTC.

The chain uses TRBV6-1 and TRBJ1-4; D not resolved. The CDR3 runs 14 residues. CDR1 is MNHNS, CDR2 SASEGT, per germline. V lost 5 bases, J lost 5 bases, and 12 bases lay in between. The CDR3 sequence is CASSSLTENEKLFF. The CDR3 DNA sequence: TGTGCCAGCAGTTCCTTAACGGAGAATGAAAAACTGTTTTTT.

This chain links TRBV7-2 with TRBJ1-1; D is undetermined. This CDR3 spans 14 amino acids. The ends were cut back, 5 bases at V and 1 base at J, with 11 bases in the middle. Germline lookup yields CDR1 SGHTA and CDR2 FQGNSA. CDR3: CASSIVGANTEAFF. The DNA of the CDR3 is TGTGCCAGCAGCATTGTAGGAGCGAACACTGAAGCTTTCTTT.

The chain employs TRBV7-2 and TRBJ1-4, with 8 positions matching TRBD1. The CDR3 spans 15 residues. With V trimmed by 5 bases and J by 8 bases, 10 bases remained unmatched. Germline lookup yields CDR1 SGHTA and CDR2 FQGNSA. The CDR3 coding sequence is TGTGCCAGCAGCCCGCCAGGGGGCTGGGGGGAAAAACTGTTTTTT. Translated, it gives CASSPPGGWGEKLFF.

J is TRBJ1-4 and V is TRBV2, with 7 bases matching TRBD1. This CDR3 spans 14 amino acids. Germline V gives CDR1 SNHLY, CDR2 FYNNEI. The V segment lost 9 bases and the J segment 4 bases; nucleotides outside the gene matches: 8. CDR3 loop: CASHYTGVNEKLFF. The CDR3 DNA follows: TGTGCCAGTCATTATACAGGGGTTAATGAAAAACTGTTTTTT.

The chain uses TRBV9 and TRBJ2-7; D is unresolved. V was trimmed by 0 bases and J by 0 bases, leaving 13 bases between them. Germline lookup yields CDR1 SGDLS and CDR2 YYNGEE. CDR3 size: 16 residues. This chain's CDR3 is CASSVASPGDSYEQYF. DNA of the CDR3: TGTGCCAGCAGCGTAGCATCGCCAGGCGACTCCTACGAGCAGTACTTC.

This clone was seen once. The chain uses TRBV19 and TRBJ1-4; no clear D. CDR3 length: 14 amino acids. V was pared by 0 bases and J by 11 bases, with 13 bases between. CDR1 LNHDA and CDR2 SQIVND come from the germline V gene (reference sequence). The CDR3 loop is CASSIEKYAGKLFF. DNA of the CDR3: TGTGCCAGTAGTATAGAGAAATACGCCGGGAAACTGTTTTTT.

The chain couples TRBV19 to TRBJ2-1, with TRBD1 matching over 8 bases. This CDR3 has 13 residues. CDR1 is LNHDA and CDR2 is SQIVND in the germline V gene (reference sequence). The V segment lost 8 bases and the J segment 8 bases; nucleotides outside the gene matches: 8. CDR3 sequence reads: CASSSTGVYEQFF. CDR3 bases: TGTGCCAGTTCATCGACAGGGGTTTATGAGCAGTTCTTC.

V usage is TRBV5-1 and J usage is TRBJ1-2; no clear D. This CDR3 has 16 amino acids. CDR1 is SGHRS, CDR2 YFSETQ, per germline. V was trimmed by 0 bases and J by 4 bases, leaving 16 bases between them. CDR3 protein: CASSLAGREWSYGYTF. DNA for the CDR3: TGCGCCAGCAGCTTGGCCGGAAGGGAATGGTCCTATGGCTACACCTTC.

This chain joins TRBV4-3 and TRBJ1-2; no firm D call. The V end lost 0 bases, the J end lost 8 bases, and 7 bases lay between the germline ends. Germline V gives CDR1 LGHNA, CDR2 YSLEER. The CDR3 sequence is 12 residues long. The DNA for the CDR3 is TGCGCCAGCAGCCAAGATAGGAGGGGCTACACCTTC. It codes for CASSQDRRGYTF.